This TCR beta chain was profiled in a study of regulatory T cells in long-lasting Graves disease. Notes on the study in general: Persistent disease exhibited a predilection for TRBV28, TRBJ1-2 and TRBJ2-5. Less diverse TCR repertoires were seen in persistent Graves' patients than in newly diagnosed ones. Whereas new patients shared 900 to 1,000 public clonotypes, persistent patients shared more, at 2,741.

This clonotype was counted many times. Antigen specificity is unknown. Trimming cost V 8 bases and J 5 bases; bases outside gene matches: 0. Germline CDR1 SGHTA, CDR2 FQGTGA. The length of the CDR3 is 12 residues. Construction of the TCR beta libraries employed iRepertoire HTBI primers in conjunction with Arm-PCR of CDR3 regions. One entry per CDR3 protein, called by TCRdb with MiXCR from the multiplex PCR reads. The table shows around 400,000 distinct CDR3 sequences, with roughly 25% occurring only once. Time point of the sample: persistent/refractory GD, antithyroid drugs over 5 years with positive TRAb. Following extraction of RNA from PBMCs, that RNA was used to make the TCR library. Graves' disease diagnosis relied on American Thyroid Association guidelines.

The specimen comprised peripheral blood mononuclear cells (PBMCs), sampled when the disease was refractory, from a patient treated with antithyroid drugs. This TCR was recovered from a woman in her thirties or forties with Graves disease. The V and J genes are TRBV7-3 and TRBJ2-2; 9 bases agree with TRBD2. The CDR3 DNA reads TGTGCCAGCGGACTAGCGACCGGGGAGCTGTTTTTT. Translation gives CASGLATGELFF. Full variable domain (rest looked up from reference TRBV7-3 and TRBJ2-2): GAGVSQTPSNKVTEKGKYVELRCDPISGHTALYWYRQSLGQGPEFLIYFQGTGAADDSGLPNDRFFAVRPEGSVSTLKIQRTERGDSAVYLCASGLATGELFFGEGSRLTVL.